This entry lists 26 T cell receptor beta chains sequenced from one sample in a study of cytomegalovirus exposure and HLA in healthy donors. PCR amplification relied on 60 Vbeta primers (plus 13 Jbeta primers). The assay was immunoSEQ multiplex PCR, and TCRdb's table has in-frame clones only and misses some. In the table there are under 100,000 clones, just under 70% of which are singletons. Sample: PBMCs. These receptors were collected from a woman in her forties or fifties in good health and CMV-seropositive.

V gene TRBV30 combines with J gene TRBJ2-5, with D unresolved. The V gene's germline CDR1 is GTSNPN and CDR2 SVGIG (reference sequence). The CDR3 loop spans 13 amino acids. The ends were cut back, 2 bases at V and 6 bases at J, with 13 bases in the middle. CDR3 sequence reads: CAWSLEHTKTQYF. The CDR3 DNA follows: TGTGCCTGGAGTCTTGAACACACAAAGACCCAGTACTTC. Variable domain in full (rest from reference TRBV30 and TRBJ2-5): SQTIHQWPATLVQPVGSPLSLECTVEGTSNPNLYWYRQAAGRGLQLLFYSVGIGQISSEVPQNLSASRPQDRQFILSSKKLLLSDSGFYLCAWSLEHTKTQYFGPGTRLLVL.

The chain couples TRBV2 to TRBJ2-1; D unresolved. Germline V gene sequence: CDR1 SNHLY, CDR2 FYNNEI. The CDR3 spans 15 residues. V dropped 10 bases and J dropped 0 bases, with 16 bases sitting between them. The CDR3 spells CATRRGGTSYNEQFF. As DNA, the CDR3 is TGTGCCACTCGACGAGGCGGAACCTCCTACAATGAGCAGTTCTTC.

This clone showed up just once. The rearrangement links TRBV4-1 to TRBJ2-2; 10 bases map to TRBD2. CDR1 is MGHRA, CDR2 YSYEKL, per germline. The CDR3 has 15 residues. J was trimmed by 5 bases and V by 5 bases; bases with no gene match: 5. CDR3 in amino acids: CASSYPAGGTGELFF. The CDR3 DNA sequence: TGCGCCAGCAGCTATCCAGCGGGGGGGACCGGGGAGCTGTTTTTT.

The chain employs TRBV15 and TRBJ1-4; D not certain. CDR1 and CDR2 from the germline V gene are LNHNV and YYDKDF (reference sequence). V lost 0 bases to trimming and J lost 5 bases, with 10 bases between them. The CDR3 consists of 15 residues. The CDR3, as DNA: TGTGCCACCAGCAGAGATGCGGCCCGAAATGAAAAACTGTTTTTT. Translated: CATSRDAARNEKLFF. The full variable domain, rest sourced from reference TRBV15 and TRBJ1-4, is DAMVIQNPRYQVTQFGKPVTLSCSQTLNHNVMYWYQQKSSQAPKLLFHYYDKDFNNEADTPDNFQSRRPNTSFCFLDIRSPGLGDTAMYLCATSRDAARNEKLFFGSGTQLSVL.

The chain joins TRBV28 to TRBJ2-1; 9 bases agree with TRBD2. The CDR3 consists of 15 residues. The ends lost 4 bases at V and 7 bases at J; junction bases unmatched: 8. Germline V gene data show CDR1 as MDHEN and CDR2 as SYDVKM. The CDR3 sequence: CASSSEREAKNEQFF. CDR3 in DNA: TGTGCCAGCAGTTCCGAGCGGGAGGCAAAAAATGAGCAGTTCTTC.

This clone appeared once. The chain combines TRBV11-2 with TRBJ1-4; tentatively, D is TRBD1 (5 bases). Germline assignment: CDR1 SGHAT and CDR2 FQNNGV. CDR3 length equals 16 residues. The V and J ends lost 1 base and 8 bases respectively, with 17 bases between them. The CDR3 is CASSLVVGQGREKLFF. The CDR3 DNA sequence: TGTGCCAGCAGCTTAGTCGTGGGGCAGGGTAGGGAAAAACTGTTTTTT.

The chain is built from TRBV2 and TRBJ2-1; a weak D match, TRBD2 (6 bases). Germline values: CDR1 SNHLY, CDR2 FYNNEI. The V end was cut by 6 bases, the J end by 0 bases, with 12 bases between. This CDR3 comprises 15 residues. The CDR3: CASSRGGNSYNEQFF. In DNA form, the CDR3 reads TGTGCCAGCAGCCGCGGAGGGAACTCCTACAATGAGCAGTTCTTC.

The chain uses TRBV28 and TRBJ1-2; the D gene is possibly TRBD1 (5 bases). The germline V and J ends were trimmed by 6 bases and 4 bases, with 18 bases remaining between them. This CDR3 is built from 15 residues. The germline gives CDR1 MDHEN, CDR2 SYDVKM. The CDR3 is CASRIPRRARYGYTF. The DNA of the CDR3 is TGTGCCAGCAGGATCCCTCGCAGGGCTCGCTATGGCTACACCTTC.

The chain recombines TRBV28 with TRBJ2-3, with a possible D match to TRBD1 (5 bases). The CDR3 is 15 residues long. V was shortened by 2 bases and J by 0 bases, with 9 bases between the two germline ends. Germline CDR1 reads MDHEN; CDR2 reads SYDVKM. CDR3 residues: CASSLGDSSTDTQYF. The CDR3 DNA is TGTGCCAGCAGTTTAGGCGACAGTAGCACAGATACGCAGTATTTT.

Concerning this clone itself: Distinct nucleotide sequences in the sample also encode this CDR3. The V and J genes are TRBV5-1 and TRBJ1-2, with a weak D call TRBD1 (5 bases). Trimming took off 0 bases at V and 0 bases at J, with 6 bases between the two ends. CDR1 SGHRS and CDR2 YFSETQ come from the germline V gene. The CDR3 runs 14 residues. The CDR3, as DNA: TGCGCCAGCAGCTTGGAAGGGGCTAACTATGGCTACACCTTC. Residues: CASSLEGANYGYTF. Supplemented by reference TRBV5-1 and TRBJ1-2, the full variable domain reads KAGVTQTPRYLIKTRGQQVTLSCSPISGHRSVSWYQQTPGQGLQFLFEYFSETQRNKGNFPGRFSGRQFSNSRSEMNVSTLELGDSALYLCASSLEGANYGYTFGSGTRLTVV.

V and J are TRBV4-1 and TRBJ1-4, with 8 bases aligning to TRBD1. V shed 5 bases, J shed 4 bases, and the junction held 6 bases outside the gene matches. Germline V gene sequence: CDR1 MGHRA, CDR2 YSYEKL. The CDR3 runs 15 residues. As DNA, the CDR3 is TGCGCCAGCAGCGGCGGACAGGGTTATAATGAAAAACTGTTTTTT. Protein product: CASSGGQGYNEKLFF.

The chain links TRBV28 to TRBJ1-5; D remains unclear. CDR1 MDHEN and CDR2 SYDVKM come from the germline V gene. CDR3 size: 14 residues. Trimming removed 6 bases at V and 5 bases at J, with 14 bases between. The CDR3 loop is CASSRDKFDQPQHF. The CDR3 coding sequence is TGTGCCAGCAGCCGCGACAAATTTGATCAGCCCCAGCATTTT.

The rearrangement uses TRBV2 and TRBJ1-6; perhaps TRBD1 as D (6 bases). The CDR3 sequence is 16 residues long. The V and J ends lost 7 bases and 5 bases respectively, with 18 bases between them. Germline V gives CDR1 SNHLY, CDR2 FYNNEI. The CDR3 bases are TGTGCCAGCATCGGGACACCAACCCGTAATAATTCACCCCTCCACTTT. Residues: CASIGTPTRNNSPLHF.

The genes are TRBV19 and TRBJ2-1, with TRBD1 identical over 10 bases. The V and J ends lost 5 bases and 7 bases, in that order; junction bases with no gene match: 5. Looked up from germline, CDR1 is LNHDA and CDR2 is SQIVND (reference sequence). There are 14 residues in the CDR3. CDR3 bases: TGTGCCAGTAGTCTACGGGACAGGGGAAATGAGCAGTTCTTC. Amino acid sequence: CASSLRDRGNEQFF.

Details on this clone: This likely comes from a read error, as the CDR3 has no conserved phenylalanine or tryptophan at its end. The gene calls are TRBV5-1 and TRBJ2-7; D is possibly TRBD2 (5 bases). V was cut by 3 bases and J by 0 bases, with 13 bases left in between. Germline V lookup: CDR1 SGHRS, CDR2 YFSETQ. CDR3 size: 15 residues. DNA of the CDR3: TGCGCCAGCAGCTCGGGAATCTATGACTCCTACGAGCAGTACCTC. Protein: CASSSGIYDSYEQYL.

The rearrangement joins TRBV5-4 to TRBJ1-3; D is undetermined. The CDR3 has 13 residues. CDR1 and CDR2 (germline): SGHNT, YYREEE (reference sequence). The germline V and J ends were trimmed by 3 bases and 6 bases, with 10 bases remaining between them. This CDR3 reads CASSSFLLNTIYF. The CDR3 DNA follows: TGTGCCAGCAGCTCGTTCCTCTTAAACACCATATATTTT.

This rearrangement joins TRBV2 to TRBJ1-4; tentative D call: TRBD1 (6 bases). CDR1 SNHLY and CDR2 FYNNEI come from the germline V gene. Trimming took 6 bases from V and 4 from J, leaving 15 bases between them. The CDR3 spans 15 residues. CDR3 nucleotide sequence: TGTGCCAGCAGGCGGGGGGGGGCGAATAATGAAAAACTGTTTTTT. As protein: CASRRGGANNEKLFF.

This rearrangement joins TRBV15 to TRBJ2-3; TRBD2 agrees at 9 bases. J was trimmed by 5 bases and V by 5 bases; bases with no gene match: 8. The length of the CDR3 is 15 residues. The V gene's germline CDR1 is LNHNV and CDR2 YYDKDF (reference sequence). The CDR3 here is CATSVHSGSIDTQYF. The DNA for the CDR3 is TGTGCCACCAGCGTCCATAGCGGGAGTATAGATACGCAGTATTTT.

This clone was seen more than once but under ten times. The rearrangement joins TRBV28 to TRBJ1-2, with D perhaps TRBD1 (6 bases). Germline CDR1 reads MDHEN; CDR2 reads SYDVKM. CDR3 size: 13 residues. V gave up 7 bases and J gave up 4 bases, with 13 bases separating them. In DNA form, the CDR3 reads TGTGCCAGCACCATACAGGGCACCTATGGCTACACCTTC. Translating it yields CASTIQGTYGYTF.

The chain joins TRBV15 to TRBJ2-1; no reliable D call. V lost 0 bases and J 8 bases, leaving 8 bases between the germline ends. Germline CDR1 and CDR2: LNHNV and YYDKDF (reference sequence). CDR3 size: 13 residues. The CDR3 spells CATSRDRAYEQFF. CDR3 nucleotides: TGTGCCACCAGCAGAGATCGAGCGTATGAGCAGTTCTTC.

This clone occurred a few times. The J gene is TRBJ2-1, the V gene TRBV4-1; a possible D gene is TRBD1 (5 bases). Trimming shortened V by 3 bases and J by 2 bases, and 14 bases separated the two germline ends. This CDR3 has 16 residues. Germline values: CDR1 MGHRA, CDR2 YSYEKL. The CDR3 nucleotides read TGCGCCAGCAGCCAGCAGGGTTGGGTAACCTACAATGAGCAGTTCTTC. As protein: CASSQQGWVTYNEQFF.

The V call is TRBV28, the J call TRBJ1-2, with D possibly being TRBD1 (6 bases). This CDR3 comprises 12 residues. V was clipped by 10 bases and J by 6 bases, with 15 bases between them. CDR1 MDHEN and CDR2 SYDVKM come from the germline V gene. For the CDR3, the DNA is TGTGCCATCTCATACAGGGATGATGGCTACACCTTC. It is translated as CAISYRDDGYTF.

This sequence joins TRBV7-9 and TRBJ1-3; D might be TRBD1 (6 bases). CDR3 length equals 18 residues. Germline V gene sequence: CDR1 SEHNR, CDR2 FQNEAQ (reference sequence). The germline V and J ends were trimmed by 1 base and 3 bases, with 19 bases remaining between them. The DNA for the CDR3 is TGTGCCAGCAGCTTAGTTAGAGGAGACAGGCTGGGTGGAAACACCATATATTTT. As protein: CASSLVRGDRLGGNTIYF.

The chain has TRBV19 and TRBJ2-1; the match to TRBD2 covers 7 bases. This CDR3 region has 15 residues. Unmatched junction bases numbered 3, after V lost 2 bases and J lost 2 bases. Germline loops: CDR1 LNHDA, CDR2 SQIVND (reference sequence). For the CDR3, the DNA is TGTGCCAGTAGTATAAGAAGCGGGGCCTACAATGAGCAGTTCTTC. Its protein product is CASSIRSGAYNEQFF.

This chain joins TRBV2 and TRBJ2-3; 8 bases align to TRBD2. The trim removed 4 bases at V and 7 bases at J, leaving 10 bases unmatched. The CDR3 runs to 15 residues. Germline V gene lookup returns CDR1 SNHLY and CDR2 FYNNEI. CDR3 DNA: TGTGCCAGCAGTGCTAACCGGGGCGGGGGGCATACGCAGTATTTT. Amino acids: CASSANRGGGHTQYF.

This clone has just one count. This chain joins TRBV5-8 and TRBJ1-2, with a weak D call TRBD1 (6 bases). V was clipped by 4 bases and J by 1 base, with 23 bases between them. CDR3 length equals 18 residues. Germline V gene sequence: CDR1 SGHTS, CDR2 YDEGEE. CDR3 in DNA: TGTGCCAGCAGCCTCAGGGGCAGCTCCATTTCGTTTAACTATGGCTACACCTTC. Its protein product is CASSLRGSSISFNYGYTF.